A single sample gave rise to the 17 T cell receptor beta chains below, sequenced in a study of cytomegalovirus exposure and HLA in healthy donors. The PCR made use of 60 Vbeta and 13 Jbeta primers. Produced via immunoSEQ multiplex PCR; TCRdb's table is partial and in-frame only. This sample has about 180,000 clones, with over 65% found just once. The sequenced material came from PBMCs. The receptor source for this set is a man aged 18 to 30 in good health and CMV-seronegative.

This sequence joins TRBV7-9 and TRBJ2-7, with unresolved D. The germline gives CDR1 SEHNR, CDR2 FQNEAQ (reference sequence). Deletions cut 4 bases from V and 2 bases from J, with 6 bases between. The CDR3 totals 12 residues. The CDR3: CASSSSPYEQYF. For the CDR3, the DNA is TGTGCCAGCAGCTCCTCCCCCTACGAGCAGTACTTC.

This chain joins TRBV5-1 and TRBJ2-1; 9 bases align to TRBD2. The CDR3 length is 17 residues. The trim removed 2 bases at V and 2 bases at J, leaving 8 bases unmatched. Germline values: CDR1 SGHRS, CDR2 YFSETQ. The CDR3 DNA sequence: TGCGCCAGCAGCTTACAACCTAGCGGGAACCCCTACAATGAGCAGTTCTTC. Encoded protein: CASSLQPSGNPYNEQFF. Based on the CDR3 plus reference TRBV5-1 and TRBJ2-1, the full variable domain is KAGVTQTPRYLIKTRGQQVTLSCSPISGHRSVSWYQQTPGQGLQFLFEYFSETQRNKGNFPGRFSGRQFSNSRSEMNVSTLELGDSALYLCASSLQPSGNPYNEQFFGPGTRLTVL.

The chain employs TRBV30 and TRBJ2-1; 7 bases map to TRBD1. Germline V lookup: CDR1 GTSNPN, CDR2 SVGIG (reference sequence). V gave up 4 bases and J gave up 4 bases; unmatched junction bases: 7. The CDR3 is made up of 14 amino acids. CDR3 sequence reads: CAWKGGEWYNEQFF. The CDR3 DNA reads TGTGCCTGGAAAGGGGGCGAATGGTACAATGAGCAGTTCTTC. The entire variable domain, with the rest obtained from reference TRBV30 and TRBJ2-1, is as follows: SQTIHQWPATLVQPVGSPLSLECTVEGTSNPNLYWYRQAAGRGLQLLFYSVGIGQISSEVPQNLSASRPQDRQFILSSKKLLLSDSGFYLCAWKGGEWYNEQFFGPGTRLTVL.

V is TRBV15 and J is TRBJ1-4; weak D call: TRBD1 (6 bases). With 1 base removed from V and 4 bases from J, the gap between germline ends came to 16 bases. Germline loops: CDR1 LNHNV, CDR2 YYDKDF (reference sequence). The CDR3 is made up of 17 amino acids. The CDR3 spells CATSRVGQGPLNEKLFF. CDR3 bases: TGTGCCACCAGCAGAGTGGGGCAGGGGCCTCTTAATGAAAAACTGTTTTTT.

The chain carries TRBV30 and TRBJ2-7, with TRBD1 matching over 8 bases. Germline-derived CDR1 and CDR2 are GTSNPN and SVGIG (reference sequence). CDR3 length: 12 amino acids. The junction had 3 bases not matched to a gene; V was cut back by 5 bases and J by 3 bases. The CDR3 sequence is CAWGQGNYEQYF. CDR3 coding DNA: TGTGCCTGGGGACAGGGCAACTACGAGCAGTACTTC.

This clone was counted between two and nine times. The chain couples TRBV5-1 to TRBJ2-3, with 9 bases lining up with TRBD2. CDR1 is SGHRS and CDR2 is YFSETQ in the germline V gene. V lost 0 bases, J lost 3 bases, and 5 bases stayed unmatched. This CDR3 is 16 amino acids long. The CDR3 here is CASSLVAGARTDTQYF. The CDR3 coding sequence is TGCGCCAGCAGCTTGGTAGCGGGGGCCCGAACAGATACGCAGTATTTT.

This sequence joins TRBV27 and TRBJ1-1; 7 bases agree with TRBD1. The length of the CDR3 is 16 residues. CDR1 is MNHEY, CDR2 SMNVEV, per germline (reference sequence). V lost 1 base, J lost 5 bases, and 10 bases stayed unmatched. CDR3 protein: CASSLWGGQGGTEAFF. The CDR3 DNA sequence: TGTGCCAGCAGTTTATGGGGCGGGCAGGGGGGTACTGAAGCTTTCTTT.

This clone turned up a few times. The chain carries TRBV7-8 and TRBJ2-2, with 15 positions matching TRBD2. This CDR3 comprises 19 residues. V shed 5 bases, J shed 6 bases, and the junction held 13 bases outside the gene matches. CDR1 and CDR2 from the germline V gene are SGHVS and FQNEAQ. The CDR3: CASSRGRTSGREEAGELFF. CDR3 in DNA: TGTGCCAGCAGCCGAGGCAGGACTAGCGGGAGGGAGGAGGCCGGGGAGCTGTTTTTT.

This chain connects TRBV7-9 to TRBJ1-1; possible D gene TRBD1, 6 bases. V was shortened by 1 base and J by 4 bases, with 10 bases between the two germline ends. The CDR3 consists of 14 residues. CDR1 and CDR2 (germline): SEHNR, FQNEAQ (reference sequence). CDR3 protein: CASSLVGGGTEAFF. DNA for the CDR3: TGTGCCAGCAGCTTAGTAGGGGGGGGCACTGAAGCTTTCTTT.

The CDR3: CASSFYSGFSSYEQYF. CDR3 bases: TGTGCCAGCAGTTTCTATAGCGGATTTAGCTCCTACGAGCAGTACTTC. V and J are TRBV28 and TRBJ2-7; weak D call: TRBD2 (6 bases). Germline loops: CDR1 MDHEN, CDR2 SYDVKM. This CDR3 spans 16 amino acids. The ends were cut back, 3 bases at V and 0 bases at J, with 15 bases in the middle.

V is TRBV19 and J is TRBJ1-2, with TRBD1 identical over 7 bases. Germline CDR1 LNHDA, CDR2 SQIVND (reference sequence). The CDR3 has 14 residues. V shed 7 bases, J shed 7 bases, and the junction held 12 bases outside the gene matches. DNA of the CDR3: TGTGCCAGTATGGGGGAGTGGACAGGTGCTGGCTACACCTTC. It is translated as CASMGEWTGAGYTF.

V and J are TRBV7-9 and TRBJ2-7; the D gene is possibly TRBD1 (5 bases). The germline V gene has CDR1 SEHNR and CDR2 FQNEAQ (reference sequence). Trimming left V 2 bases short and J 6 bases short, with 17 bases between. The CDR3 extends over 15 amino acids. CDR3 nucleotides: TGTGCCAGCAGCTTATCGGGCAGGGTCCTTAGCGAGCAGTACTTC. Amino acid sequence: CASSLSGRVLSEQYF.

The gene calls are TRBV30 and TRBJ1-1, with D hard to call. Per germline, CDR1 GTSNPN and CDR2 SVGIG (reference sequence). The CDR3 spans 12 residues. Trimming stripped 3 bases from V and 1 base from J, with 6 bases between. Written as DNA, the CDR3 is TGTGCCTGGAGACGGGGGAACACTGAAGCTTTCTTT. Its translation is CAWRRGNTEAFF.

The sample holds one count of this clone. V usage is TRBV6-1 and J usage is TRBJ2-5; no firm D call. The germline CDR1 and CDR2 sequences are MNHNS and SASEGT. V lost 2 bases and J 9 bases, leaving 10 bases between the germline ends. CDR3 length: 12 amino acids. The CDR3 reads CASSELQRAQYF. In DNA form, the CDR3 reads TGTGCCAGCAGTGAACTTCAACGGGCCCAGTACTTC.

The CDR3 DNA reads TGTGCCAGTGGACATTCAGAGCAAGATACGCAGTATTTT. Protein product: CASGHSEQDTQYF. V and J are TRBV6-1 and TRBJ2-3; TRBD1 is a possible D gene (5 bases). This CDR3 is built from 13 residues. The germline V and J ends were trimmed by 9 bases and 5 bases, with 15 bases remaining between them. Germline V gene lookup returns CDR1 MNHNS and CDR2 SASEGT.

This clone appeared once. The chain is built from TRBV7-2 and TRBJ2-5; TRBD1 aligns across 9 bases. V dropped 5 bases and J dropped 4; count of bases not matched to a gene: 8. CDR1 and CDR2 from the germline V gene are SGHTA and FQGNSA. The length of the CDR3 is 15 residues. The CDR3 spells CASSRGQGRVETQYF. CDR3 DNA sequence: TGTGCCAGCAGCAGAGGACAGGGGAGAGTAGAGACCCAGTACTTC.

This chain connects TRBV6-1 to TRBJ2-7; 11 bases line up with TRBD1. The CDR3 is 16 residues long. The germline CDR1 and CDR2 sequences are MNHNS and SASEGT. The J segment lost 3 bases and the V segment lost 4 bases, leaving 8 bases of the junction unmatched. The CDR3 spells CASSGDSGTGGYEQYF. In DNA form, the CDR3 reads TGTGCCAGCAGTGGAGACTCCGGGACAGGGGGCTACGAGCAGTACTTC.